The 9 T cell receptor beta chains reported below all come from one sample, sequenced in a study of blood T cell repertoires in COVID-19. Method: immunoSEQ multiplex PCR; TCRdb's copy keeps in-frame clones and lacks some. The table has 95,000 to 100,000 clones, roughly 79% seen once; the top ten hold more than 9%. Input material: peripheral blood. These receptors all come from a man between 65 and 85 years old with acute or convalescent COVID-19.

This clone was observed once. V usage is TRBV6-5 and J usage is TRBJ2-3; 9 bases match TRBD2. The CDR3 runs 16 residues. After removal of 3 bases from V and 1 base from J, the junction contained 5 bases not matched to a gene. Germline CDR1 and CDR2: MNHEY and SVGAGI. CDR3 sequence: CASSYGASGGTDTQYF. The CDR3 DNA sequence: TGTGCCAGCAGTTATGGGGCTAGCGGGGGCACAGATACGCAGTATTTT.

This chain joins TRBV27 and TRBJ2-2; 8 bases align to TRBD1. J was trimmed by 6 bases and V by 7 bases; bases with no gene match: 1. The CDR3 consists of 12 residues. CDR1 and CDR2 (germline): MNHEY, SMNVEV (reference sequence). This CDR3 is CASKDRAGELFF. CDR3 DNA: TGTGCCAGCAAGGACAGGGCCGGGGAGCTGTTTTTT.

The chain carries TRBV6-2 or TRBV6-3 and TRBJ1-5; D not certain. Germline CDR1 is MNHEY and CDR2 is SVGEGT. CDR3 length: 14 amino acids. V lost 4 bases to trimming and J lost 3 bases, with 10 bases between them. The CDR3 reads CASSSYADNQPQHF. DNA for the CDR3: TGTGCCAGCAGTTCGTATGCGGACAATCAGCCCCAGCATTTT.

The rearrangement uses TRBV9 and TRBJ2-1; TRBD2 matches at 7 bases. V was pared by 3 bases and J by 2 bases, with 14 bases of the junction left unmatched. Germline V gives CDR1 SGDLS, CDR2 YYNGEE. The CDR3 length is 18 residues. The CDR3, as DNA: TGTGCCAGCAGCGCCCCCCTTAGGAAGCGGGGAGCCTACAATGAGCAGTTCTTC. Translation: CASSAPLRKRGAYNEQFF.

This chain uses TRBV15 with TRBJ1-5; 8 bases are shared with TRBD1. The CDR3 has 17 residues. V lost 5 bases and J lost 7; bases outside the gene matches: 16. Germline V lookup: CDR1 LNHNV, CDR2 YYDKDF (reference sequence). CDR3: CATSPRTTRGLYQPQHF. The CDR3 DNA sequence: TGTGCCACCAGCCCCCGAACGACCAGGGGGCTGTACCAGCCCCAGCATTTT. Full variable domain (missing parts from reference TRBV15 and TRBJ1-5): DAMVIQNPRYQVTQFGKPVTLSCSQTLNHNVMYWYQQKSSQAPKLLFHYYDKDFNNEADTPDNFQSRRPNTSFCFLDIRSPGLGDTAMYLCATSPRTTRGLYQPQHFGDGTRLSIL.

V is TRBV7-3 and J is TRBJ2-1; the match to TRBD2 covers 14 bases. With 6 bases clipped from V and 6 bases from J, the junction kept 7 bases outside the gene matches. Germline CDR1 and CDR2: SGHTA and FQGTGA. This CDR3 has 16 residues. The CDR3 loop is CASSRRLAGGINEQFF. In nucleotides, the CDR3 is TGTGCCAGCAGTCGAAGACTAGCGGGGGGGATCAATGAGCAGTTCTTC.

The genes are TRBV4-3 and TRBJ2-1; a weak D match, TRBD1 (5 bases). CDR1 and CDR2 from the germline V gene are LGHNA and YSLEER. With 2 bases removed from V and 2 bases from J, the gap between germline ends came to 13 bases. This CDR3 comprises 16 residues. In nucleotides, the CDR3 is TGCGCCAGCAGCCAATTAGACAGACTGACCTACAATGAGCAGTTCTTC. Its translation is CASSQLDRLTYNEQFF.

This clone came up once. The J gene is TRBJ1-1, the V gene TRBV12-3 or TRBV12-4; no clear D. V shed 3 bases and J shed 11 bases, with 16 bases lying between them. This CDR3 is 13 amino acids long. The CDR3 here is CASSFQSGESAFF. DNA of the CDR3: TGTGCCAGCAGTTTTCAGTCTGGGGAGTCGGCTTTCTTT.

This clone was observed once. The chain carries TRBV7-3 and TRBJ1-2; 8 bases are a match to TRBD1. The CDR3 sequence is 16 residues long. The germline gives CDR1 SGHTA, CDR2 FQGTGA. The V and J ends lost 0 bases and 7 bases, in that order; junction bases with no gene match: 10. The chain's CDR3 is CASSLTQGQGVGGYTF. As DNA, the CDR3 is TGTGCCAGCAGCTTAACGCAAGGACAGGGTGTAGGTGGCTACACCTTC.